These 20 T cell receptor beta chains came from one sample sequenced in a study of cytomegalovirus exposure and HLA in healthy donors. PCR amplification relied on 60 Vbeta primers (plus 13 Jbeta primers). Libraries were prepared by immunoSEQ multiplex PCR; TCRdb keeps only in-frame clonotypes and omits some of them. The sample lists approximately 41,000 clones; about 85% were seen once. The sample consisted of PBMCs. The source of these receptors is a man aged 45 to 65 in good health and CMV-seronegative.

The sample holds a few counts of this clone. This sequence joins TRBV6-5 and TRBJ2-7; 11 bases are shared with TRBD1. Germline V CDR1 and CDR2: MNHEY, SVGAGI. This CDR3 region has 15 residues. Trimming took 0 bases from V and 3 from J; bases not matched to a gene: 1. The CDR3 nucleotides read TGTGCCAGCAGTTACTCTGGGACAGGGGGCTACGAGCAGTACTTC. Translated, it gives CASSYSGTGGYEQYF.

The rearrangement joins TRBV27 to TRBJ2-6, with 9 bases matching TRBD1. The CDR3 is 20 amino acids. V shed 2 bases, J shed 0 bases, and the junction held 11 bases outside the gene matches. The germline CDR1 and CDR2 sequences are MNHEY and SMNVEV (reference sequence). CDR3 sequence reads: CASSLRGTGIIRSGANVLTF. In nucleotides, the CDR3 is TGTGCCAGCAGTTTAAGGGGGACAGGGATAATCCGCTCTGGGGCCAACGTCCTGACTTTC.

The CDR3 coding sequence is TGCGCCAGCAGCCCGGCAGGGAATCAGCCCCAGCATTTT. This gives the protein CASSPAGNQPQHF. The chain couples TRBV4-1 to TRBJ1-5; TRBD1 is a possible D gene (5 bases). Germline V lookup: CDR1 MGHRA, CDR2 YSYEKL. The CDR3 totals 13 residues. The ends were cut back, 4 bases at V and 4 bases at J, with 8 bases in the middle.

The chain employs TRBV19 and TRBJ2-7; 10 nucleotides agree with TRBD2. The CDR3 length is 13 residues. Germline values: CDR1 LNHDA, CDR2 SQIVND (reference sequence). Unmatched junction bases numbered 6, after V lost 8 bases and J lost 5 bases. The CDR3 region has the DNA TGTGCCAGTTCCATAGCGGGGGGCGACGAGCAGTACTTC. It codes for CASSIAGGDEQYF.

The V gene is TRBV6-6, the J gene TRBJ2-1; 7 nucleotides align to TRBD2. The trim removed 4 bases at V and 5 bases at J, leaving 11 bases unmatched. This CDR3 spans 16 amino acids. Germline CDR1 is MNHNY and CDR2 is SVGAGI (reference sequence). CDR3 residues: CASSSTGGSLDNEQFF. In DNA, the CDR3 is TGTGCCAGCAGTTCCACCGGGGGGAGTCTGGACAATGAGCAGTTCTTC.

The V gene is TRBV5-6, the J gene TRBJ1-2; possibly TRBD1 for D (6 bases). Trimming removed 4 bases at V and 3 bases at J, with 13 bases between. The CDR3 is made up of 14 amino acids. Looked up from germline, CDR1 is SGHDT and CDR2 is YYEEEE. CDR3 coding DNA: TGTGCCAGCAGCCCTGGACAGTTCTACTATGGCTACACCTTC. Translated: CASSPGQFYYGYTF.

The rearrangement links TRBV7-2 to TRBJ2-3, with 9 nucleotides matching TRBD2. The length of the CDR3 is 15 residues. The V gene's germline CDR1 is SGHTA and CDR2 FQGNSA. V shed 0 bases and J 5 bases; nucleotides not matched to a gene: 3. The CDR3 is CASSLAETSGDTQYF. The CDR3 DNA reads as TGTGCCAGCAGCTTAGCGGAGACTAGCGGAGATACGCAGTATTTT.

The chain couples TRBV5-1 to TRBJ2-5, with 9 positions matching TRBD1. The J call could be wrong; TRBJ2-7 is a better fit for the DNA end. Germline V gene sequence: CDR1 SGHRS, CDR2 YFSETQ. There are 15 residues in the CDR3. The CDR3, as DNA: TGCGCCAGCAGCGCGGGACAGGGAAGCCTCTACGAGCAGTACTTC. Protein: CASSAGQGSLYEQYF.

As DNA, the CDR3 is TGTGCCAGCAGTTACTTAGCGGGGGGAGCAGATACGCAGTATTTT. Translated: CASSYLAGGADTQYF. The rearrangement links TRBV6-5 to TRBJ2-3, with TRBD2 matching over 10 bases. This CDR3 region has 15 residues. After removal of 1 base from V and 4 bases from J, the junction contained 2 bases not matched to a gene. CDR1 is MNHEY and CDR2 is SVGAGI in the germline V gene.

The table lists this clone with a count of one. The chain combines TRBV27 with TRBJ2-7; 8 nucleotides align to TRBD1. The CDR3 loop spans 14 amino acids. V lost 2 bases and J lost 3; bases outside the gene matches: 3. Germline assignment: CDR1 MNHEY and CDR2 SMNVEV (reference sequence). For the CDR3, the DNA is TGTGCCAGCAGTTTAGAGACAGGGGACTACGAGCAGTACTTC. Encoded protein: CASSLETGDYEQYF.

This clone was counted once. The chain couples TRBV2 to TRBJ1-1; D is possibly TRBD1 (6 bases). V gave up 4 bases and J gave up 3 bases, with 9 bases separating them. CDR3 size: 13 residues. From germline, CDR1 is SNHLY and CDR2 FYNNEI. The CDR3 reads CASSGQGYTEAFF. The DNA for the CDR3 is TGTGCCAGCAGTGGCCAGGGGTACACTGAAGCTTTCTTT.

DNA of the CDR3: TGTGCCAGCAGCGTTCGAGCCGGGACAGGCTCCACAGATACGCAGTATTTT. Protein product: CASSVRAGTGSTDTQYF. The chain couples TRBV9 to TRBJ2-3; 8 positions agree with TRBD1. This CDR3 has 17 residues. Germline assignment: CDR1 SGDLS and CDR2 YYNGEE. After removal of 2 bases from V and 2 bases from J, the junction contained 10 bases not matched to a gene.

The chain has TRBV6-1 and TRBJ1-2, with TRBD1 as a possible D gene (6 bases). V lost 0 bases to trimming and J lost 8 bases, with 10 bases between them. Per the germline V gene, CDR1 is MNHNS and CDR2 is SASEGT. CDR3 length: 13 amino acids. The CDR3 is CASSEAHRVGYTF. The DNA of the CDR3 is TGTGCCAGCAGTGAAGCGCACAGGGTCGGCTACACCTTC.

This chain joins TRBV5-1 and TRBJ2-3; 9 bases align to TRBD2. Germline trimming cut 4 bases from V and 3 bases from J; bases unmatched to any gene: 6. Germline V gives CDR1 SGHRS, CDR2 YFSETQ. This CDR3 contains 15 residues. As DNA, the CDR3 is TGCGCCAGCAGCCGGACAGCGGGGGGAACAGATACGCAGTATTTT. Translation: CASSRTAGGTDTQYF. Based on the CDR3 plus reference TRBV5-1 and TRBJ2-3, the full variable domain is KAGVTQTPRYLIKTRGQQVTLSCSPISGHRSVSWYQQTPGQGLQFLFEYFSETQRNKGNFPGRFSGRQFSNSRSEMNVSTLELGDSALYLCASSRTAGGTDTQYFGPGTRLTVL.

The rearrangement joins TRBV2 to TRBJ2-7; possible D gene TRBD1, 6 bases. Trimming removed 2 bases from V and 2 bases from J, with 16 bases in between. The CDR3 covers 16 residues. The V gene's germline CDR1 is SNHLY and CDR2 FYNNEI. CDR3 nucleotide sequence: TGTGCCAGCAGTGAATACCCCCCACAGGGAGCCTACGAGCAGTACTTC. Translation gives CASSEYPPQGAYEQYF.

This clone was found a few times. CDR3: CASSWAGGGNQPQHF. In nucleotides, the CDR3 is TGTGCCAGCAGCTGGGCCGGGGGAGGTAATCAGCCCCAGCATTTT. The V and J genes are TRBV5-5 and TRBJ1-5; maybe TRBD1 (5 bases). The V end was cut by 3 bases, the J end by 4 bases, with 14 bases between. Per the germline V gene, CDR1 is SGHKS and CDR2 is YYEKEE (reference sequence). This CDR3 comprises 15 residues.

The chain links TRBV19 to TRBJ1-5, with a tentative D call TRBD1 (6 bases). The V gene lost 5 bases and the J gene lost 5 bases, with 13 bases spanning the gap. Germline CDR1 LNHDA, CDR2 SQIVND (reference sequence). This CDR3 comprises 14 residues. The CDR3: CASSRRQEHQPQHF. The CDR3 nucleotides are TGTGCCAGTAGTCGTCGACAGGAACATCAGCCCCAGCATTTT.

The chain combines TRBV6-5 with TRBJ2-1, with D unclear. V lost 6 bases, J lost 5 bases, and 11 bases lay in between. This CDR3 region has 13 residues. CDR1 is MNHEY, CDR2 SVGAGI, per germline. CDR3 sequence (DNA): TGTGCCAGCAGCCTTACGGAGAACAATGAGCAGTTCTTC. Its protein is CASSLTENNEQFF.

This clone came up once. This sample includes further DNA sequences coding for the same CDR3. The gene calls are TRBV7-6 and TRBJ1-1; D call uncertain. The V and J ends lost 1 base and 2 bases respectively, with 8 bases between them. Germline lookup yields CDR1 SGHVS and CDR2 FNYEAQ. The CDR3 has 14 residues. DNA of the CDR3: TGTGCCAGCAGCTTAGGAACAGCCAACACTGAAGCTTTCTTT. Translating gives CASSLGTANTEAFF.

The chain is built from TRBV14 and TRBJ2-2, with a tentative D call TRBD1 (6 bases). CDR3 length equals 16 residues. V dropped 4 bases and J dropped 1 base, with 13 bases sitting between them. The germline gives CDR1 SGHDN, CDR2 FVKESK. Here the CDR3 DNA reads TGTGCCAGCAGCCCGTTTACAGGGCTGAACACCGGGGAGCTGTTTTTT. Protein: CASSPFTGLNTGELFF.